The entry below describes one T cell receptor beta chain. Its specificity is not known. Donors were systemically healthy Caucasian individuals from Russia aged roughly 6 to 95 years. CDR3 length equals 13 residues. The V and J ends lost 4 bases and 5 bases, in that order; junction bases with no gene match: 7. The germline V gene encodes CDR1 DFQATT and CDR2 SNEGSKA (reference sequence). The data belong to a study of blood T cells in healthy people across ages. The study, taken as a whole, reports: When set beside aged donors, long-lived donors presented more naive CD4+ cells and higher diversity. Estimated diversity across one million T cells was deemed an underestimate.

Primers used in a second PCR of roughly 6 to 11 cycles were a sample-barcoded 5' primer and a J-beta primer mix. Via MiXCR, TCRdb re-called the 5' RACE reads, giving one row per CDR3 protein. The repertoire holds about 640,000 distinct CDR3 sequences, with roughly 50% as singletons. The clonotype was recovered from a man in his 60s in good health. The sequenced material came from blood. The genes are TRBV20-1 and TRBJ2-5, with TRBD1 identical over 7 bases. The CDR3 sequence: CSANTDRDETQYF. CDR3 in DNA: TGCAGTGCTAATACAGACAGGGATGAGACCCAGTACTTC.